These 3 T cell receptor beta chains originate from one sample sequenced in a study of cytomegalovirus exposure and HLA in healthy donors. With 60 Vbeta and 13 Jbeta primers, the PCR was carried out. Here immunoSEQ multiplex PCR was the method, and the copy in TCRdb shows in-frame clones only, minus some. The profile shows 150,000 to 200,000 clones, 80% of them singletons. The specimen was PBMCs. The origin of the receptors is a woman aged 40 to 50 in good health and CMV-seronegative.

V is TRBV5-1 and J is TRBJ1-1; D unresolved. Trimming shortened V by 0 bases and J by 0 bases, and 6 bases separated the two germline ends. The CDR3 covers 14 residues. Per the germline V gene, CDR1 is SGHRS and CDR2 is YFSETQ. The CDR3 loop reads CASSLDSLNTEAFF. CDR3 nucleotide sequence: TGCGCCAGCAGCTTGGACAGTTTGAACACTGAAGCTTTCTTT.

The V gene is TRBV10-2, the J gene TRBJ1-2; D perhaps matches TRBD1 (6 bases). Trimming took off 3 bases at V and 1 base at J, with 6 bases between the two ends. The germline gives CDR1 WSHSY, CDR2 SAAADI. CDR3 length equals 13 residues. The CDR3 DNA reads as TGCGCCAGCAGTGAACAGGGTAACTATGGCTACACCTTC. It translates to CASSEQGNYGYTF.

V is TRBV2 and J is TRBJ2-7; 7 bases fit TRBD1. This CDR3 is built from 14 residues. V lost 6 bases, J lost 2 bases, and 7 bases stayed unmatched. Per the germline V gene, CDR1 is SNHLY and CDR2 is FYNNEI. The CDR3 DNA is TGTGCCAGCAGCCTTAGGACAGGAACCTACGAGCAGTACTTC. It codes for CASSLRTGTYEQYF.